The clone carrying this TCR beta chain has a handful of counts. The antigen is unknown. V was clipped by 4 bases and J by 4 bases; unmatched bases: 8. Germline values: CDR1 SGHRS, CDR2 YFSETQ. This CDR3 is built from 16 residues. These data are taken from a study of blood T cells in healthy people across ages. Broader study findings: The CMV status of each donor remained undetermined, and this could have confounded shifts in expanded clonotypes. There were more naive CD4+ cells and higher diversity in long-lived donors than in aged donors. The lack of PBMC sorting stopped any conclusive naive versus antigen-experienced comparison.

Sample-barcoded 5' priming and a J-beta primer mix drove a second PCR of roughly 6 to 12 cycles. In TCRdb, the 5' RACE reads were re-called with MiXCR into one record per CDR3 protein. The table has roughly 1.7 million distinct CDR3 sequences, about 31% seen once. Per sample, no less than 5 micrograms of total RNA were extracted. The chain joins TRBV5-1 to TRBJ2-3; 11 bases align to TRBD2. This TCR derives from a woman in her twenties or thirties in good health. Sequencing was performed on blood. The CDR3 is CASSPPGTSGADTQYF. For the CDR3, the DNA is TGCGCCAGCAGCCCTCCGGGGACTAGCGGCGCAGATACGCAGTATTTT. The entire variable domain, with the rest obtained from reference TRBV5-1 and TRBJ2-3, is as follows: KAGVTQTPRYLIKTRGQQVTLSCSPISGHRSVSWYQQTPGQGLQFLFEYFSETQRNKGNFPGRFSGRQFSNSRSEMNVSTLELGDSALYLCASSPPGTSGADTQYFGPGTRLTVL.